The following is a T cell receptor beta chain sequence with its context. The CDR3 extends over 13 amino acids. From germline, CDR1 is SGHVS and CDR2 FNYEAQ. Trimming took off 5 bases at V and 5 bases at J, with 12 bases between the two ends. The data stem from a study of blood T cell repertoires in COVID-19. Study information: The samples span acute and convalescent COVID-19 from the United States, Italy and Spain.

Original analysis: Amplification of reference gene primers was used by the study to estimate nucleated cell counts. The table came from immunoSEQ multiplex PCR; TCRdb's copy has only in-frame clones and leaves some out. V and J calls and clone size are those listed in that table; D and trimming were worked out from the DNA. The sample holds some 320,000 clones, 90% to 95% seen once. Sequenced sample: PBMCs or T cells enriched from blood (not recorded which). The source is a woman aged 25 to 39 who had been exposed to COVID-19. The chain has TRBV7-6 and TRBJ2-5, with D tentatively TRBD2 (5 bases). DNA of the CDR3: TGTGCCAGCAGCCAAACTAGGAGGGAGACCCAGTACTTC. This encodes CASSQTRRETQYF.